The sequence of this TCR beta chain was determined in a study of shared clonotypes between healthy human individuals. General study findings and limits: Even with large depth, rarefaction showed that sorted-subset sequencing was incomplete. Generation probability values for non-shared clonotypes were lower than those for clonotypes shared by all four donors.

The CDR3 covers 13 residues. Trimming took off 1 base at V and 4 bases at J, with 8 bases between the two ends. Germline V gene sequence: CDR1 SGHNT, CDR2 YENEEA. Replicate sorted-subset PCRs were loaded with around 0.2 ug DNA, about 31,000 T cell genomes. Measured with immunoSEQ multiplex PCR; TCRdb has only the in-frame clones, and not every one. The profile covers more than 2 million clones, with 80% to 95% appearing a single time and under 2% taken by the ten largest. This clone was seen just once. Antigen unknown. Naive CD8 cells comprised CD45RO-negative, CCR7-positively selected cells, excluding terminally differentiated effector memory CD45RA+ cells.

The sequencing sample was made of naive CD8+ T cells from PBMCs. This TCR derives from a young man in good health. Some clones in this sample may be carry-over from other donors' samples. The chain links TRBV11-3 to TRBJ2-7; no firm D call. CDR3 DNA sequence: TGTGCCAGCAGCTTAGGTCCGCGGTACGAGCAGTACTTC. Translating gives CASSLGPRYEQYF. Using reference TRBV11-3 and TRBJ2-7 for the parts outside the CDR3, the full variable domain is EAGVVQSPRYKIIEKKQPVAFWCNPISGHNTLYWYLQNLGQGPELLIRYENEEAVDDSQLPKDRFSAERLKGVDSTLKIQPAELGDSAVYLCASSLGPRYEQYFGPGTRLTVT.